This T cell receptor beta chain was recovered during a study of blood T cell repertoires in COVID-19. Per the germline V gene, CDR1 is KGHSH and CDR2 is LQKENI. Trimming removed 2 bases at V and 4 bases at J, with 20 bases between. There are 18 residues in the CDR3. Sequencing was performed with immunoSEQ multiplex PCR; in TCRdb, only in-frame clones are kept and a portion is missing. The sample carries some 460,000 clones, about 90% recorded once. This chain joins TRBV18 and TRBJ1-4; D call uncertain. The sequence was collected from a young woman who had recovered from COVID-19. The sequenced sample was PBMCs or T cells enriched from blood (not recorded which). Here the CDR3 DNA reads TGTGCCAGCTCACCAAAAAATCTAGGTTCTCGGCTTAATGAAAAACTGTTTTTT. Translated, it gives CASSPKNLGSRLNEKLFF.